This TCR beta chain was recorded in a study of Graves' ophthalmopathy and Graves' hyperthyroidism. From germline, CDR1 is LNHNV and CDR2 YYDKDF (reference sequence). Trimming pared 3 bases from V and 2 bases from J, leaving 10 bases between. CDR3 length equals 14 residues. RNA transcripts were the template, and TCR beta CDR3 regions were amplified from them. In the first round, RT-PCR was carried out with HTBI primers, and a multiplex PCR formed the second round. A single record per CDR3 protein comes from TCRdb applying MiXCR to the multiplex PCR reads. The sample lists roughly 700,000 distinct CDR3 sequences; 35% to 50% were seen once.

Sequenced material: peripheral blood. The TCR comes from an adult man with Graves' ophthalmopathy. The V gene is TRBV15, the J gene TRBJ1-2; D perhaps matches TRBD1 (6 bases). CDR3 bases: TGTGCCACCAGCAGTAGGGGACAAAACTATGGCTACACCTTC. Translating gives CATSSRGQNYGYTF.